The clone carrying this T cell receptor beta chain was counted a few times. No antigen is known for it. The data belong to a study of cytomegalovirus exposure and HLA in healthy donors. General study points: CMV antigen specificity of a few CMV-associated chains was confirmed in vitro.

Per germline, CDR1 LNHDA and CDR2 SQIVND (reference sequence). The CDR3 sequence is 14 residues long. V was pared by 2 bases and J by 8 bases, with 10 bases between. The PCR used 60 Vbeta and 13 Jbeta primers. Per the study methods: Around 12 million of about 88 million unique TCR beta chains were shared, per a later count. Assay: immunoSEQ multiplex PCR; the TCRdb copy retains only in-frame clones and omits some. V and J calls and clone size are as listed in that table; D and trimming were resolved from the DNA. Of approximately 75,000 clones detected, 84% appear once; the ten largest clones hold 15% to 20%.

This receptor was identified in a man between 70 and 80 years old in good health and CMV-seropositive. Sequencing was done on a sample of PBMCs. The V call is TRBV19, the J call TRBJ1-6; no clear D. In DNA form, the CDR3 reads TGTGCCAGTAGTATATCACACCTTGATTCACCCCTCCACTTT. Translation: CASSISHLDSPLHF.